This TCR beta chain is from a study of OX40 agonist ivuxolimab in advanced cancers. Measured with immunoSEQ multiplex PCR; TCRdb has only the in-frame clones, and not every one. The top ten hold around 0.84% of the sample, which has approximately 82,000 clones, less than 90% seen once. This CDR3 spans 15 amino acids. Looked up from germline, CDR1 is SGHNT and CDR2 is YYREEE (reference sequence). With 0 bases removed from V and 0 bases from J, the gap between germline ends came to 9 bases. This chain links TRBV5-4 with TRBJ1-2; D remains unclear. This TCR was sampled from an adult with an advanced solid tumor such as melanoma, head and neck, liver or kidney cancer. The specimen comprised CD4+ or CD8+ T cells sorted from blood, sampled in a trial of the OX40 agonist ivuxolimab. The CDR3 DNA reads TGTGCCAGCAGCTTGGTACGGTTTACTAACTATGGCTACACCTTC. The encoded protein is CASSLVRFTNYGYTF.